This paragraph reports one TCR beta chain. As for treatment: randomized to nivolumab then ipilimumab (arm A) or the reverse (arm B). No patient had prior DNA-damaging chemotherapy. This sample is drawn from a study of sequential checkpoint blockade in melanoma. Sequenced by immunoSEQ multiplex PCR; TCRdb stores in-frame clones only, minus some. The data show 25,000 to 35,000 clones, over 80% seen once. CDR1 and CDR2 (germline): SGHRS, YFSETQ. Trimming removed 4 bases from V and 0 bases from J, with 17 bases in between. The CDR3 consists of 17 residues. The specimen was CD8+ T cells sorted from blood (inferred from file names), collected from a patient given nivolumab and ipilimumab in sequence. V usage is TRBV5-1 and J usage is TRBJ1-3; unclear D gene. The receptor comes from a human donor with melanoma. The CDR3 DNA reads TGCGCCAGCAGCCTGGATGGCACCCCTAGCTCTGGAAACACCATATATTTT. This codes for CASSLDGTPSSGNTIYF. Full variable domain (outside the CDR3, taken from reference TRBV5-1 and TRBJ1-3): KAGVTQTPRYLIKTRGQQVTLSCSPISGHRSVSWYQQTPGQGLQFLFEYFSETQRNKGNFPGRFSGRQFSNSRSEMNVSTLELGDSALYLCASSLDGTPSSGNTIYFGEGSWLTVV.